This passage covers 22 T cell receptor beta chains from one sample sequenced in a study of cytotoxic CD8 clonotypes in ibrutinib-treated CLL. Using immunoSEQ multiplex PCR, the repertoire was profiled, and TCRdb retains in-frame clones only, with some absent. The sample gives about 140,000 clones, 65% to 85% of which show up once; 6% to 9.5% is in the top ten. The sample was PBMCs, taken after 36 months of ibrutinib treatment. The receptors derive from a human donor with chronic lymphocytic leukemia.

The chain combines TRBV19 with TRBJ2-7; D gene uncertain. Germline values: CDR1 LNHDA, CDR2 SQIVND (reference sequence). The CDR3 length is 11 residues. Trimming took 5 bases from V and 4 from J, leaving 6 bases between them. The CDR3 reads CASSDRYEQYF. For the CDR3, the DNA is TGTGCCAGTAGTGACCGGTACGAGCAGTACTTC.

The genes are TRBV19 and TRBJ2-3; unclear D gene. V lost 3 bases and J lost 3, with 10 bases in between. CDR3 size: 14 residues. The germline V gene has CDR1 LNHDA and CDR2 SQIVND (reference sequence). The DNA for the CDR3 is TGTGCCAGTAGTATTCAGCCCCCTACAGATACGCAGTATTTT. It yields the protein CASSIQPPTDTQYF.

This clone was picked up one time. This rearrangement joins TRBV5-1 to TRBJ2-7, with D perhaps matching TRBD1 (6 bases). The CDR3 contains 15 residues. Germline CDR1 SGHRS, CDR2 YFSETQ. The V gene lost 4 bases and the J gene lost 3 bases, with 17 bases spanning the gap. CDR3 loop: CASSPIGTRIYEQYF. The CDR3 DNA is TGCGCCAGCAGCCCCATCGGGACAAGGATCTACGAGCAGTACTTC.

This clone has a single count. This sequence joins TRBV15 and TRBJ2-7; 10 nucleotides line up with TRBD1. Unmatched junction bases numbered 11, after V lost 3 bases and J lost 6 bases. Germline V gene lookup returns CDR1 LNHNV and CDR2 YYDKDF (reference sequence). CDR3 length: 16 amino acids. CDR3 in amino acids: CATSRSVRDRGSEQYF. In DNA, the CDR3 is TGTGCCACCAGCAGGTCTGTCCGGGACAGGGGTAGCGAGCAGTACTTC. The whole variable domain, filled in from reference TRBV15 and TRBJ2-7, reads DAMVIQNPRYQVTQFGKPVTLSCSQTLNHNVMYWYQQKSSQAPKLLFHYYDKDFNNEADTPDNFQSRRPNTSFCFLDIRSPGLGDTAMYLCATSRSVRDRGSEQYFGPGTRLTVT.

The chain links TRBV5-4 to TRBJ2-1, with 7 positions matching TRBD1. CDR1 SGHNT and CDR2 YYREEE come from the germline V gene (reference sequence). V lost 4 bases, J lost 5 bases, and 3 bases stayed unmatched. This CDR3 comprises 13 residues. In DNA form, the CDR3 reads TGTGCCAGCAGCAGAGGACAGGACAATGAGCAGTTCTTC. Its protein product is CASSRGQDNEQFF.

This chain uses TRBV7-2 with TRBJ2-3, with D unclear. Trimming shortened V by 6 bases and J by 0 bases, and 10 bases separated the two germline ends. Germline loops: CDR1 SGHTA, CDR2 FQGNSA. There are 14 residues in the CDR3. The CDR3 DNA reads as TGTGCCAGCAGTGTTACCCCTAGCACAGATACGCAGTATTTT. It specifies CASSVTPSTDTQYF.

The CDR3 spells CASSVGTGRYNYGYTF. For the CDR3, the DNA is TGTGCCAGCAGCGTAGGGACAGGGAGATACAACTATGGCTACACCTTC. The gene calls are TRBV9 and TRBJ1-2, with 8 bases identical to TRBD1. Looked up from germline, CDR1 is SGDLS and CDR2 is YYNGEE. This CDR3 is 16 amino acids long. J lost 2 bases, V lost 0 bases, and 6 bases had no gene match. Drawing the rest from reference TRBV9 and TRBJ1-2, the complete variable domain is DSGVTQTPKHLITATGQRVTLRCSPRSGDLSVYWYQQSLDQGLQFLIQYYNGEERAKGNILERFSAQQFPDLHSELNLSSLELGDSALYFCASSVGTGRYNYGYTFGSGTRLTVV.

This chain links TRBV27 with TRBJ1-1; unclear D gene. In germline, CDR1 is MNHEY, CDR2 SMNVEV (reference sequence). CDR3 length equals 14 residues. Deletions cut 5 bases from V and 1 base from J, with 11 bases between. CDR3 in DNA: TGTGCCAGCAGTGCTTCGGTTTCGAACACTGAAGCTTTCTTT. Its protein product is CASSASVSNTEAFF.

V gene TRBV10-3 combines with J gene TRBJ1-3, with 9 bases fitting TRBD1. Germline trimming cut 8 bases from V and 3 bases from J; bases unmatched to any gene: 5. Germline CDR1 is ENHRY and CDR2 is SYGVKD. The CDR3 totals 14 residues. The CDR3, as DNA: TGTGCCATCCAACAGGGGGCCGGTGGAAACACCATATATTTT. Amino acid sequence: CAIQQGAGGNTIYF.

This chain uses TRBV18 with TRBJ1-1; D is ambiguous. Germline V lookup: CDR1 KGHSH, CDR2 LQKENI. V shed 1 base and J shed 7 bases, with 7 bases lying between them. The CDR3 covers 12 residues. The CDR3 loop reads CASSPLQGEAFF. CDR3 sequence (DNA): TGTGCCAGCTCACCACTTCAAGGTGAAGCTTTCTTT.

The chain has TRBV18 and TRBJ1-3; 8 bases are shared with TRBD1. Germline CDR1 is KGHSH and CDR2 is LQKENI. Unmatched junction bases numbered 2, after V lost 1 base and J lost 0 bases. The CDR3 runs 16 residues. The DNA of the CDR3 is TGTGCCAGCTCACCACAAACAGGGGGCTCTGGAAACACCATATATTTT. This translates into CASSPQTGGSGNTIYF.

This clone was observed a handful of times. V and J are TRBV9 and TRBJ2-3; D call uncertain. The CDR3 totals 14 residues. Trimming pared 3 bases from V and 5 bases from J, leaving 13 bases between. Germline values: CDR1 SGDLS, CDR2 YYNGEE. This chain's CDR3 is CASSAFSSLDTQYF. In DNA, the CDR3 is TGTGCCAGCAGCGCCTTCTCCTCTTTAGATACGCAGTATTTT. Combining the CDR3 with reference TRBV9 and TRBJ2-3 gives the whole variable domain DSGVTQTPKHLITATGQRVTLRCSPRSGDLSVYWYQQSLDQGLQFLIQYYNGEERAKGNILERFSAQQFPDLHSELNLSSLELGDSALYFCASSAFSSLDTQYFGPGTRLTVL.

The genes are TRBV30 and TRBJ1-2; D not resolved. CDR3 length: 13 amino acids. Germline values: CDR1 GTSNPN, CDR2 SVGIG (reference sequence). Trimming stripped 0 bases from V and 4 bases from J, with 9 bases between. Here the CDR3 reads CAWSVRSVYGYTF. In nucleotides, the CDR3 is TGTGCCTGGAGTGTACGAAGTGTCTATGGCTACACCTTC. The full variable domain, in which reference TRBV30 and TRBJ1-2 provide the parts outside the CDR3, is SQTIHQWPATLVQPVGSPLSLECTVEGTSNPNLYWYRQAAGRGLQLLFYSVGIGQISSEVPQNLSASRPQDRQFILSSKKLLLSDSGFYLCAWSVRSVYGYTFGSGTRLTVV.

This rearrangement joins TRBV7-9 to TRBJ1-6; D not certain. This CDR3 is built from 15 residues. The ends were cut back, 1 base at V and 4 bases at J, with 8 bases in the middle. Germline lookup yields CDR1 SEHNR and CDR2 FQNEAQ (reference sequence). The CDR3 is CASSLGGVYNSPLHF. In DNA form, the CDR3 reads TGTGCCAGCAGCTTAGGTGGGGTGTATAATTCACCCCTCCACTTT.

The V gene is TRBV7-2, the J gene TRBJ2-2; D gene unclear. Trimming took 1 base from V and 3 from J, leaving 9 bases between them. Germline CDR1 SGHTA, CDR2 FQGNSA. The CDR3 spans 15 residues. The CDR3 bases are TGTGCCAGCAGCTTAGAATCGGAGTACACCGGGGAGCTGTTTTTT. Translating it yields CASSLESEYTGELFF.

V usage is TRBV7-6 and J usage is TRBJ2-5; weak D call: TRBD2 (5 bases). From germline, CDR1 is SGHVS and CDR2 FNYEAQ. CDR3 length: 13 residues. Trimming stripped 5 bases from V and 0 bases from J, with 7 bases between. The CDR3 loop is CASSLGNQETQYF. The CDR3 region has the DNA TGTGCCAGCAGCCTCGGGAACCAAGAGACCCAGTACTTC.

This clone appeared a few times. At one of its ends the junction is not consistent with the germline gene, which may arise from a read error. The chain uses TRBV6-1 and TRBJ2-7; 11 positions agree with TRBD2. The germline gives CDR1 MNHNS, CDR2 SASEGT. The CDR3 contains 16 residues. The CDR3: CASSKAGTSGAYEQYF. CDR3 bases: TGTGCCAGCAGTAAAGCCGGGACTAGCGGAGCCTACGAGCAGTACTTC.

The rearrangement joins TRBV10-2 to TRBJ2-1, with 12 bases fitting TRBD2. V lost 7 bases to trimming and J lost 0 bases; unmatched junction nucleotides: 7. This CDR3 spans 17 amino acids. CDR1 and CDR2 from the germline V gene are WSHSY and SAAADI. DNA of the CDR3: TGCGCCAGCACTAGGCTAGCGGGAGGGGACTCCTACAATGAGCAGTTCTTC. It codes for CASTRLAGGDSYNEQFF.

This chain links TRBV6-5 with TRBJ1-1; weak D call: TRBD1 (6 bases). V lost 8 bases and J lost 5, with 21 bases in between. Germline V gives CDR1 MNHEY, CDR2 SVGAGI. The CDR3 has 15 amino acids. CDR3 sequence reads: CASEKRNRDGTEAFF. The CDR3 region has the DNA TGTGCCAGCGAAAAAAGGAACAGGGATGGGACTGAAGCTTTCTTT.

V gene TRBV18 combines with J gene TRBJ1-4; 11 bases match TRBD1. Germline assignment: CDR1 KGHSH and CDR2 LQKENI. This CDR3 has 14 residues. J gave up 9 bases and V 3 bases, and 3 bases lay outside the gene matches. Here the CDR3 DNA reads TGTGCCAGCTCACCGGGACAGGGGGGTCAAAAACTGTTTTTT. Residues: CASSPGQGGQKLFF.

The chain links TRBV4-2 to TRBJ1-6; D ambiguous. V gave up 3 bases and J gave up 0 bases, with 6 bases separating them. Germline V gives CDR1 LGHNA, CDR2 YNFKEQ. The CDR3 totals 15 residues. The CDR3 coding sequence is TGTGCCAGCAGCCACCCTAGCTCCTATAATTCACCCCTCCACTTT. It translates to CASSHPSSYNSPLHF.

The gene calls are TRBV6-5 and TRBJ1-1; TRBD1 is a possible D gene (5 bases). Trimming took off 5 bases at V and 8 bases at J, with 9 bases between the two ends. Germline assignment: CDR1 MNHEY and CDR2 SVGAGI. The CDR3 extends over 11 amino acids. CDR3 nucleotide sequence: TGTGCCAGCAGTATCGGGGCCGAAGCTTTCTTT. It is translated as CASSIGAEAFF.